Below are 15 T cell receptor beta chains sequenced from a single sample in a study of T cells in women clearing cervical HPV infection. Assay used: immunoSEQ multiplex PCR; TCRdb lists only in-frame clones, some missing. This repertoire comprises around 39,000 clones; its ten largest clones make up around 3.5%. What was sequenced was blood buffy coat. These receptors came from a woman aged 18-70 years with a cervical HPV16 infection that either progressed to CIN3+ or cleared (not recorded which).

Comment on this clone: The sequence runs out 3 residues before the end of the CDR3; the remainder is reconstructed from the germline J gene. The chain is built from TRBV29-1 and TRBJ1-2; 12 nucleotides line up with TRBD1. Trimming at V came to 6 bases and at J to 7 bases, leaving 6 bases not matched to a gene. Germline V gives CDR1 SQVTM, CDR2 ANQGSEA. The CDR3 extends over 13 amino acids. The chain's CDR3 is CSVGTGGRGGYTF. Partial CDR3 DNA: TGCAGCGTGGGGACAGGGGGCCGGGGTGGC.

Worth noting for this clone: The read ends 3 residues shy of where the CDR3 ends; the end is completed using the germline J gene. The chain has TRBV6-2 or TRBV6-3 and TRBJ1-2; D might be TRBD1 (5 bases). CDR3 length: 12 residues. CDR1 and CDR2 (germline): MNHEY, SVGEGT. The V end lost 4 bases, the J end lost 5 bases, and 8 bases lay between the germline ends. The CDR3 DNA, read in part, is TGTGCCAGCAGTTTCGAGGGGTATGGC. Protein: CASSFEGYG. The CDR3 in its entirety is CASSFEGYGYTF.

Concerning this clone itself: The read finishes 3 residues shy of the CDR3 end, and the germline J gene is used to complete it. This rearrangement joins TRBV5-8 to TRBJ2-3, with D uncertain. Germline V gene sequence: CDR1 SGHTS, CDR2 YDEGEE. The CDR3 runs 14 residues. V was clipped by 0 bases and J by 2 bases, with 7 bases between them. The CDR3 protein is CASSLGLYTDTQYF. Incomplete CDR3 DNA: TGTGCCAGCAGCTTGGGTCTATACACAGATACG.

For this clone: The CDR3 end lies 3 residues beyond the end of the read and is filled in from the germline J gene. This chain uses TRBV20-1 with TRBJ1-2, with a weak D call TRBD1 (5 bases). This CDR3 is 13 amino acids long. With 3 bases removed from V and 4 bases from J, the gap between germline ends came to 12 bases. Germline CDR1 is DFQATT and CDR2 is SNEGSKA (reference sequence). The CDR3 bases that were read are TGCAGTGCTAGTACGCAGGGAACCTATGGC. This gives the protein CSASTQGTYG. The whole CDR3 is CSASTQGTYGYTF.

Note on this clone: The CDR3 end falls 3 residues outside the read, so it is completed with the germline J gene. This sequence joins TRBV12-3 or TRBV12-4 and TRBJ2-2, with 10 bases fitting TRBD2. The junction had 6 bases not matched to a gene; V was cut back by 7 bases and J by 4 bases. The CDR3 has 15 residues. CDR3 residues: CASTKLAGRTGELFF. CDR3 DNA (partial): TGTGCCAGCACCAAACTAGCGGGGCGCACCGGGGAG.

A note on this clone: The DNA ends 3 residues before the CDR3 does, and the rest of the CDR3 is filled in from the germline J gene. This sequence joins TRBV7-6 and TRBJ2-1, with D possibly TRBD1 on 5 matching bases. CDR1 and CDR2 from the germline V gene are SGHVS and FNYEAQ. Trimming cost V 4 bases and J 5 bases, with 12 bases left between them. CDR3 size: 14 residues. CDR3 protein: CASSSLQGNNEQFF. The part of the CDR3 DNA that was read is TGTGCCAGCAGCTCCCTTCAGGGTAACAATGAG.

Remarks on this clone: The sequenced fragment ends 3 residues before the CDR3 boundary, so the rest is inferred from the germline J gene. The chain has TRBV4-1 and TRBJ1-1, with 8 bases identical to TRBD1. Germline CDR1 reads MGHRA; CDR2 reads YSYEKL. The CDR3 loop spans 15 amino acids. CDR3 sequence reads: CASSQGRTGSIEAFF. CDR3 bases read: TGCGCCAGCAGCCAAGGGAGGACAGGGAGCATAGAA.

On this clone itself: The sequence runs out 3 residues before the end of the CDR3; the remainder is reconstructed from the germline J gene. This rearrangement joins TRBV5-4 to TRBJ2-1; D may be TRBD2 (6 bases). V lost 0 bases and J 6 bases, leaving 13 bases between the germline ends. Germline V gene lookup returns CDR1 SGHNT and CDR2 YYREEE (reference sequence). The CDR3 contains 15 residues. CDR3 DNA (partial): TGTGCCAGCAGCTTGGGTTCTAGCGCGGGCAATGAG. This codes for CASSLGSSAGNE. The complete CDR3 reads CASSLGSSAGNEQFF.

About this clone: The observed sequence ends 3 residues before the CDR3 terminus, with the missing tail filled in from the germline J gene. J is TRBJ2-4 and V is TRBV29-1; the match to TRBD2 covers 7 bases. Trimming removed 1 base from V and 8 bases from J; junction bases left unmatched: 14. The CDR3 contains 16 residues. Germline assignment: CDR1 SQVTM and CDR2 ANQGSEA. CDR3 DNA (partial): TGCAGCGTTGAAGGACCCGGGGGAGGGAGGATGGACATT. It specifies CSVEGPGGGRMDI. The CDR3, in full, reads CSVEGPGGGRMDIQYF.

CDR3: CASSFFSTGELFF. CDR3 DNA, as far as it was read: TGCGCCAGCAGCTTCTTCAGCACCGGGGAG. This rearrangement joins TRBV5-1 to TRBJ2-2; D call uncertain. The DNA ends 3 residues before the CDR3 does, and the rest of the CDR3 is filled in from the germline J gene. CDR3 length: 13 amino acids. From germline, CDR1 is SGHRS and CDR2 YFSETQ. Trimming cost V 2 bases and J 4 bases, with 6 bases left between them.

As regards this clone: The sequence runs out 3 residues before the end of the CDR3; the remainder is reconstructed from the germline J gene. The chain is built from TRBV27 and TRBJ2-1, with D maybe TRBD2 (6 bases). The CDR3 runs to 14 residues. V was cut by 6 bases and J by 4 bases, with 13 bases left in between. Germline CDR1 MNHEY, CDR2 SMNVEV (reference sequence). CDR3 loop: CASSPGLSYNEQFF. The covered CDR3 bases are TGTGCCAGCAGCCCGGGACTTTCTTACAATGAG.

As to this clone: From the germline J gene comes the end of the CDR3, since the read stops 3 residues before it. This chain uses TRBV10-3 with TRBJ2-1; 15 nucleotides line up with TRBD2. The CDR3 consists of 17 residues. V lost 3 bases to trimming and J lost 4 bases; unmatched junction nucleotides: 4. Germline CDR1 is ENHRY and CDR2 is SYGVKD. CDR3 bases read: TGTGCCATCAGTGAAGGACTAGCGGGAGGGCCGTACAATGAG. It translates to CAISEGLAGGPYNE. The full-length CDR3 reads as CAISEGLAGGPYNEQFF.

Details on this clone: Read sequence stops 3 residues before the CDR3 end, and the germline J gene provides the missing end. V gene TRBV20-1 combines with J gene TRBJ2-4; 12 nucleotides line up with TRBD2. This CDR3 spans 17 amino acids. Germline CDR1 reads DFQATT; CDR2 reads SNEGSKA (reference sequence). J was trimmed by 1 base and V by 5 bases; bases with no gene match: 9. The CDR3: CSAPLAGGLGAKNIQYF. The sequenced CDR3 bases are TGCAGTGCTCCTCTAGCGGGGGGGCTGGGGGCCAAAAACATT.

The CDR3 region is CASSSSGLAGSSYEQYF. The sequenced CDR3 bases are TGTGCCAGCAGTTCCTCGGGACTAGCGGGGAGCTCCTACGAG. This rearrangement joins TRBV27 to TRBJ2-7; 13 bases agree with TRBD2. Coverage ceases 3 residues before the CDR3 finishes, and the germline J gene fills in the end. Germline lookup yields CDR1 MNHEY and CDR2 SMNVEV (reference sequence). The CDR3 contains 17 residues. Trimming took 4 bases from V and 0 from J; bases not matched to a gene: 6.

Incomplete CDR3 DNA: TGCGCCAGCAGCCAAGATAGGGCAGGGGTGGGGGAGACC. Protein sequence: CASSQDRAGVGET. In full, the CDR3 reads CASSQDRAGVGETQYF. The chain has TRBV4-1 and TRBJ2-5, with D tentatively TRBD1 (6 bases). Coverage ceases 3 residues before the CDR3 finishes, and the germline J gene fills in the end. The germline V and J ends were trimmed by 0 bases and 5 bases, with 16 bases remaining between them. Germline V CDR1 and CDR2: MGHRA, YSYEKL. This CDR3 has 16 residues.